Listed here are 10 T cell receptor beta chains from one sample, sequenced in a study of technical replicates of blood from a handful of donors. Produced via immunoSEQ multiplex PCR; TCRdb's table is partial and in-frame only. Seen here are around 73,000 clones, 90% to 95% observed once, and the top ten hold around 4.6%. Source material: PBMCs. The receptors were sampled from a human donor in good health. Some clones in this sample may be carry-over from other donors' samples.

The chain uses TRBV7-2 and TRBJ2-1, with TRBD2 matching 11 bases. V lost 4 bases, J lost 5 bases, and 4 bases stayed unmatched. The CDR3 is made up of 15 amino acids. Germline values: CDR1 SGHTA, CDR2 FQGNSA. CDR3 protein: CASSWTSGSNNEQFF. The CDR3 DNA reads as TGTGCCAGCAGCTGGACTAGCGGGTCTAACAATGAGCAGTTCTTC.

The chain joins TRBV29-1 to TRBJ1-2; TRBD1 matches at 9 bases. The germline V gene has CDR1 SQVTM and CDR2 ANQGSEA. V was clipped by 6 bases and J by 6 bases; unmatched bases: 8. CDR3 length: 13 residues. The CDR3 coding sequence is TGCAGCGTGAGGGGACAGGGTCTCCATGGCTACACCTTC. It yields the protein CSVRGQGLHGYTF.

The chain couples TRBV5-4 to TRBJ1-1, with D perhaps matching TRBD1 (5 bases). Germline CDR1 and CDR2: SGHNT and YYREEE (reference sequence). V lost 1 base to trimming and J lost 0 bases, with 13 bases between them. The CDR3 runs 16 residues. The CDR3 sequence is CASSLKGVPMNTEAFF. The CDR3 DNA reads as TGTGCCAGCAGCTTGAAAGGGGTTCCTATGAACACTGAAGCTTTCTTT.

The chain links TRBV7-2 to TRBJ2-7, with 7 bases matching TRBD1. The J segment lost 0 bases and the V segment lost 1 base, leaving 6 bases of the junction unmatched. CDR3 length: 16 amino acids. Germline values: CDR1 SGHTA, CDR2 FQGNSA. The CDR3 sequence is CASSLEGGPSSYEQYF. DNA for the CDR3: TGTGCCAGCAGCTTAGAAGGGGGCCCGAGCTCCTACGAGCAGTACTTC.

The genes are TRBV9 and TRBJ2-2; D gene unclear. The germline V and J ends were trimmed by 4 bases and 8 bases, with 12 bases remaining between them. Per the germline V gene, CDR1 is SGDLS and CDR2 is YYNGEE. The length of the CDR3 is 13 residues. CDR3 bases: TGTGCCAGCAGCACGCGTCCGAGGGGGGAGCTGTTTTTT. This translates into CASSTRPRGELFF.

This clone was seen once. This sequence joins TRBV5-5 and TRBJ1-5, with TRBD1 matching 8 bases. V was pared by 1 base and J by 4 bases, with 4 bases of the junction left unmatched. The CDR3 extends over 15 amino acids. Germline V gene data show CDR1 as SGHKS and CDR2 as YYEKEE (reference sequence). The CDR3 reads CASSLTRGPNQPQHF. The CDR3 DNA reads TGTGCCAGCAGCTTGACCAGGGGGCCAAATCAGCCCCAGCATTTT.

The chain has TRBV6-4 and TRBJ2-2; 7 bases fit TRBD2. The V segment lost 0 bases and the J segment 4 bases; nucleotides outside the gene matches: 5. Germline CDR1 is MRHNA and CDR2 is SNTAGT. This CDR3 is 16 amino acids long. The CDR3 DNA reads TGTGCCAGCAGTGACTCTAGGACTAGATTCACCGGGGAGCTGTTTTTT. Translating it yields CASSDSRTRFTGELFF.

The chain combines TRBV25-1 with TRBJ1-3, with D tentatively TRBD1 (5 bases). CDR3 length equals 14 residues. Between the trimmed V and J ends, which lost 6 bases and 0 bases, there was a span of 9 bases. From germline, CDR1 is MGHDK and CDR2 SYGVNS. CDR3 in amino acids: CASSPRDSGNTIYF. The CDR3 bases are TGTGCCAGCAGCCCCAGGGACTCTGGAAACACCATATATTTT.

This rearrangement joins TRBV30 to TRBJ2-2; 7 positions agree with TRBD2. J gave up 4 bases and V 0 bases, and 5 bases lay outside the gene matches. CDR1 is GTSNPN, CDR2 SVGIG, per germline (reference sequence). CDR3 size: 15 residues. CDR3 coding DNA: TGTGCCTGGAGTGTAAGGGGAGGGACCACCGGGGAGCTGTTTTTT. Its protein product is CAWSVRGGTTGELFF.

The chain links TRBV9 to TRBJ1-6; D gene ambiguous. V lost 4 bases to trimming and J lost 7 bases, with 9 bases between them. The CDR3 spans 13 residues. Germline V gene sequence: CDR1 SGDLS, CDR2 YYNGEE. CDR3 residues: CASSYMLNSPLHF. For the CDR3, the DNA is TGTGCCAGCAGCTACATGCTCAATTCACCCCTCCACTTT.